Included here is one TCR beta chain sequence, with context. Libraries were prepared by immunoSEQ multiplex PCR; TCRdb keeps only in-frame clonotypes and omits some of them. The table has 70,000 or so clones, 86% seen once. The CDR3 consists of 18 residues. Between the trimmed V and J ends, which lost 2 bases and 0 bases, there was a span of 14 bases. Germline CDR1 is LNHDA and CDR2 is SQIVND (reference sequence). This sample was taken from a study of OX40 agonist ivuxolimab in advanced cancers. On the study more broadly: Patients with hepatocellular carcinoma, melanoma, renal cell or head and neck cancer made up the dose-escalation patients.

The source was CD4+ or CD8+ T cells sorted from blood, collected in a trial of the OX40 agonist ivuxolimab. The TCR originated in an adult with an advanced solid tumor such as melanoma, head and neck, liver or kidney cancer. The chain recombines TRBV19 with TRBJ1-6; D unresolved. The chain's CDR3 is CASSILQAQNSYNSPLHF. In DNA, the CDR3 is TGTGCCAGTAGTATATTGCAGGCCCAGAACTCCTATAATTCACCCCTCCACTTT.